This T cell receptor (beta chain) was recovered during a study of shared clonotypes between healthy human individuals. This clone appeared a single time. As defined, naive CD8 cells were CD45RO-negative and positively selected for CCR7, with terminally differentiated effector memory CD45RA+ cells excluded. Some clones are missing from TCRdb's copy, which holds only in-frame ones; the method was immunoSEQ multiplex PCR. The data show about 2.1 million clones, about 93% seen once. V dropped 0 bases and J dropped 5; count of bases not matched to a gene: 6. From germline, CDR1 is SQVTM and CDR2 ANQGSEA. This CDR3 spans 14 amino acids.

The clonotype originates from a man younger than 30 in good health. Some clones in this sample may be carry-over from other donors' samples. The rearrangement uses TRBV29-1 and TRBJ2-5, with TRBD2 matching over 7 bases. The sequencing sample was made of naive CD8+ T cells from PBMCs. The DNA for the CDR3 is TGCAGCGTTGAAGATCCCGGCGGGGGTGAGACCCAGTACTTC. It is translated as CSVEDPGGGETQYF.